This TCR beta chain was sequenced in a study of radiotherapy plus CTLA-4 blockade in lung cancer. Across the study: Disease control reached over 30%, with objective responses in over 15%.

Clones were sequenced by immunoSEQ multiplex PCR, and TCRdb holds only the in-frame ones, with some missing. The data hold tens of thousands of clones, with around 80% observed a single time. The receptor comes from a human donor with non-small cell lung cancer who had a complete response to radiotherapy plus ipilimumab. The sample consisted of peripheral blood, taken from a patient treated with radiotherapy plus ipilimumab.

CDR3 DNA: TGCACCAGCAGCCAAGATTGTCCCGGACGGAATAGACAAGAGACCCAGTACTTC. Its protein product is CTSSQDCPGRNRQETQYF. V usage is TRBV1 and J usage is TRBJ2-5. TRBV1 is a listed pseudogene. This CDR3 spans 18 amino acids.